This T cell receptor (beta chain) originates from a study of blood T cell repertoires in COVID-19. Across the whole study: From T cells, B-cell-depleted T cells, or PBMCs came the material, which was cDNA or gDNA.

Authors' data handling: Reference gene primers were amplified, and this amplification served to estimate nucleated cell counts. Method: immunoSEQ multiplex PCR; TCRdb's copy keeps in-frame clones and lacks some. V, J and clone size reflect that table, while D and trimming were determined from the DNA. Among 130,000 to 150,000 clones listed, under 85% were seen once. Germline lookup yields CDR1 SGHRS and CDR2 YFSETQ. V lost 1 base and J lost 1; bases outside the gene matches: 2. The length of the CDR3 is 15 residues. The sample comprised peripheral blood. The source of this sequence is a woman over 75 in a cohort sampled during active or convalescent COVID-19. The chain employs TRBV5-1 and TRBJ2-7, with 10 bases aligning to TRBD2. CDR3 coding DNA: TGCGCCAGCAGCTTGACAGCGGGGGGGTCCTACGAGCAGTACTTC. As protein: CASSLTAGGSYEQYF.